Listed below are T cell receptor beta chains from one sample, sequenced in a study of breast tumors, draining lymph nodes, adjacent tissues. In TCRdb, the multiplex PCR reads were re-called with MiXCR into one record per CDR3 protein. There are 15,000 to 20,000 distinct CDR3 sequences in the sample; about 45% occur only once, and about an eighth lies in the top ten. The sample comprised tumor-adjacent breast tissue. These receptors originate from a female donor with breast cancer. Some clones in this sample may be carry-over from other donors' samples. Each CDR3 is given with its conserved first and last residue. D genes are given only for firm matches. Size is omitted from some rows. Given values are once, few, many or a class for expanded clones.

v_gene	abundance	d_gene	j_gene	CDR3nt	CDR3aa
TRBV7-8	-	TRBD1	TRBJ1-2	TGTGCCAGCAGCTCGGGACAGGGCGGGTTCAATGGCTACCCCTTC	CASSSGQGGFNGYPF
TRBV3-1	many	TRBD2	TRBJ2-5	TGTGCCAGCAGCCGCGATTTAAGCGGGGGGATAGAGACCCAGTACTTC	CASSRDLSGGIETQYF
TRBV20-1	medium-sized	-	TRBJ2-7	TGCAGTGCTACGCCTATCGGACAGTATACCTACGAGCAGTACTTC	CSATPIGQYTYEQYF
TRBV20-1	many	TRBD2	TRBJ2-7	TGCAGTGCTAGAGATAGGACTAGCGGAGACTACGAGCAGTACTTC	CSARDRTSGDYEQYF
TRBV7-9	many	-	TRBJ2-3	TGTGCCAGCAGCTCCGGACTCTGGACCACAGATACGCAGTATTTT	CASSSGLWTTDTQYF
TRBV9	-	-	TRBJ2-1	TGTGCCAGCAGCGCGACAGGCTGTGAGCAGTTCTTC	CASSATGCEQFF
TRBV20-1	-	TRBD2	TRBJ2-1	TGCAGTGCCATCAGCGGGAGTGGGAATGAGCAGTTCTTC	CSAISGSGNEQFF
TRBV4-1	-	TRBD2	TRBJ2-7	TGCGCCAGCAGCTTCCGACTAGCGGGAGGGACCTACGAGCAGTACTTC	CASSFRLAGGTYEQYF
TRBV11-2	-	TRBD2	TRBJ2-3	TGTGCCAGCAGCCCCACGGGACTAGCGGGAGGAGGGGCAGATACGCAGTATTTT	CASSPTGLAGGGADTQYF
TRBV2	many	TRBD2	TRBJ2-5	TGTGCCAGCAGTCCACTAGCGGGGGATCACCAAGAGATCCAGTACTTC	CASSPLAGDHQEIQYF
TRBV9	-	TRBD2	TRBJ2-5	TGTGCCAGCAGCGTAGAAGGGCGGGAGTGGGGAGAGACCCAGTACTTC	CASSVEGREWGETQYF
TRBV7-2	many	-	TRBJ2-1	TGTGCCAGCAGCTTATACTCCTTCTCCTACAATGAGCAGTTCTTC	CASSLYSFSYNEQFF
TRBV7-7	medium-sized	-	TRBJ1-2	TGTGCTAGCAGCTCCCCGGGAAAGGAGGGCCGAAACCTCTATGGCTACACCTTC	CASSSPGKEGRNLYGYTF
TRBV6-6	-	-	TRBJ2-2	TGTGCCAGCACTCCGAACACCGGGGAGCTGTTTTTT	CASTPNTGELFF